This T cell receptor (beta chain) comes out of a study of patients and donors after allogeneic stem cell transplantation. TCRdb processed the RT-PCR reads anew with MiXCR; each CDR3 protein has one entry. The sample has hundreds of thousands of distinct CDR3 sequences, roughly 16% seen once. With 8 bases removed from V and 5 bases from J, the gap between germline ends came to 9 bases. The length of the CDR3 is 12 residues. Looked up from germline, CDR1 is MNHEY and CDR2 is SMNVEV (reference sequence). The V gene is TRBV27, the J gene TRBJ2-2; tentatively, D is TRBD1 or TRBD2 (5 bases each). Sequencing was performed on blood, either unsorted or a sorted T cell fraction (not recorded which). This TCR derives from a human donor who was either an allogeneic HSCT recipient or a stem cell or donor lymphocyte infusion donor (not recorded which). It is not recorded whose cells these are; they may come from a transplant donor. CDR3 amino acids: CASGWGTGELFF. The CDR3 coding sequence is TGTGCCAGCGGGTGGGGGACCGGGGAGCTGTTTTTT.